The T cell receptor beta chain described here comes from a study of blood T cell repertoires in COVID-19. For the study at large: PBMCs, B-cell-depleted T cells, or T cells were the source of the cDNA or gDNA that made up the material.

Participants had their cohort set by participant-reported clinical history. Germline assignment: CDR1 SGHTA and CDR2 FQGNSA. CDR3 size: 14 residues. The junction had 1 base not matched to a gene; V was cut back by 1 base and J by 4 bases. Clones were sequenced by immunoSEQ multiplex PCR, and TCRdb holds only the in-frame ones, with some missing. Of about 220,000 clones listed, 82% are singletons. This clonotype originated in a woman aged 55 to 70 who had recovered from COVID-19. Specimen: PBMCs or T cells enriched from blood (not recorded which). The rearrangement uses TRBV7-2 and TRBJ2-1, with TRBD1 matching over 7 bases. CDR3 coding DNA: TGTGCCAGCAGCTTAGAGACAGGGTACAATGAGCAGTTCTTC. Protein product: CASSLETGYNEQFF.